This T cell receptor beta chain comes out of a study of OX40 agonist ivuxolimab in advanced cancers. In the study overall: The costimulatory receptor OX40 (CD134) was targeted by ivuxolimab, a fully human IgG2 agonistic monoclonal antibody. The paper reports the monotherapy dose-escalation portion (N of about 47 patients) of the phase I ivuxolimab trial. Peripheral TCRbeta sequencing was intended to test whether TCR sequence diversity was altered and clonal T-cell expansion was caused by ivuxolimab. Three dose-escalation patients achieved partial responses, one with hepatocellular carcinoma and two with cutaneous melanoma. Of the approximately 50 patients in dose escalation, about 20 had hepatocellular carcinoma, some 15 had melanoma, 9 had renal cell carcinoma and 9 had head and neck cancer. Intravenous ivuxolimab was administered to patients every 2 weeks at six dose levels: 0.01, 0.1, 0.3, 1.5, 3 and 10 mg/kg. Patients were allowed to have had prior anti-PD-1, anti-PD-L1 or anti-CTLA-4 therapy, and around 40% of the dose-escalation patients had previously received checkpoint inhibitors. In the dose-escalation cohort, 82.7% of patients were male, and the mean age was approximately 60 years, with a range of about 23 to 90. Study-wide conclusions, independent of this receptor: The antigen specificity of the clonally expanded peripheral T cells was not determined. After ivuxolimab, expanded clones were on average more numerous among CD8+ T cells than among CD4+ T cells. In partial responders in the 0.1-3.0 mg/kg groups, normalized peripheral clonal expansion was found to be among the lowest, especially among CD8+ T cells. Low levels of normalized T-cell clonal expansion were also shown by some nonresponding patients. Clonal expansion of both CD4+ and CD8+ blood T cells was observed from baseline to week 6 at doses 0.1 to 3.0 mg/kg.

The trial excluded patients who had a history of autoimmune disease or who were on systemic immunosuppression. Peripheral blood for TCR sequencing was collected from all dose cohorts at baseline, on cycle 4 day 1, and on cycle 7 day 1. The samples were taken from a phase I, first-in-human, multicenter, open-label dose-escalation trial of ivuxolimab. The trial enrolled adults with locally advanced or metastatic head and neck squamous cell, hepatocellular, melanoma or renal cell carcinoma. Before TCR sequencing, CD4+ and CD8+ T cells were separately sorted from peripheral blood. The V end loses 4 bases and the J end loses 3 bases, and a stretch of 15 bases separates them. Per the germline V gene, MGHDK is the CDR1 and SYGVNS is the CDR2. Taken from cysteine to phenylalanine, the CDR3 has 15 residues. This entry keeps only the CDR3 DNA: 45 bases, framed from base 1. To sequence the TCRbeta CDR3 region, genomic DNA was isolated from the sorted cells. The immunoSEQ Assay was used to sequence the TCRbeta CDR3 regions. TCRdb took this table from immuneACCESS and kept in-frame rearrangements with V and J called. Such tables lack part of the clones; where checked against another copy, unresolved V genes explain under half of the gap, and the rest is unexplained. The table for this sample lists more than 80,000 clones; around 88% of them were counted only once. The top ten clones comprise approximately 1.5% of the sample.

On this clone itself: It lacks a known antigen. Base qualities are not recorded, but no much larger clone differs from it by a single base.

This sequence originates from an adult with an advanced solid tumor such as melanoma, head and neck, liver or kidney cancer. The chain couples TRBV25-1 to TRBJ1-2; no confident D gene assignment can be made. Sequenced material: CD4+ or CD8+ T cells sorted from blood, taken in a trial of the OX40 agonist ivuxolimab. CDR3 protein: CASSADLGTYYGYTF. The DNA is TGTGCCAGCAGTGCCGACCTGGGCACCTACTATGGCTACACCTTC.